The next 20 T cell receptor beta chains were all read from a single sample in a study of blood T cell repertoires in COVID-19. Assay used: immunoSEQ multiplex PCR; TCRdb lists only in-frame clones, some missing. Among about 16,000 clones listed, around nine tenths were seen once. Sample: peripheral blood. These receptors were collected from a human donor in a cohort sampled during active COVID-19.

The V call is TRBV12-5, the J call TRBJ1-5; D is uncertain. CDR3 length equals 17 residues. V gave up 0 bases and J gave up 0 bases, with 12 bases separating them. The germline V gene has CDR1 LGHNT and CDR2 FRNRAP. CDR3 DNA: TGTGCTAGTGGTTTGGTACTTAGTAGTGATAGCAATCAGCCCCAGCATTTT. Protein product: CASGLVLSSDSNQPQHF.

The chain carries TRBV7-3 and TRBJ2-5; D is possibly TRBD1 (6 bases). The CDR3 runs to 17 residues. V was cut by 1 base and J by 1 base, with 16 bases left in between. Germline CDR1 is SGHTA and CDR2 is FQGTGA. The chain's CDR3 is CASSLRGTKGGQETQYF. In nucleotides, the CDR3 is TGTGCCAGCAGCTTAAGGGGTACTAAAGGGGGCCAAGAGACCCAGTACTTC. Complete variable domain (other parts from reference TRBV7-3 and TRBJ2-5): GAGVSQTPSNKVTEKGKYVELRCDPISGHTALYWYRQSLGQGPEFLIYFQGTGAADDSGLPNDRFFAVRPEGSVSTLKIQRTERGDSAVYLCASSLRGTKGGQETQYFGPGTRLLVL.

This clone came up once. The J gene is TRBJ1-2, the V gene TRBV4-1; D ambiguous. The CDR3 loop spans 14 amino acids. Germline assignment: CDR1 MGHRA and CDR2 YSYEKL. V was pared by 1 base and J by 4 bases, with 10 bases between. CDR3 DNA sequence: TGCGCCAGCAGCCAAGGAGGCACCATCTATGGCTACACCTTC. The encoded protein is CASSQGGTIYGYTF.

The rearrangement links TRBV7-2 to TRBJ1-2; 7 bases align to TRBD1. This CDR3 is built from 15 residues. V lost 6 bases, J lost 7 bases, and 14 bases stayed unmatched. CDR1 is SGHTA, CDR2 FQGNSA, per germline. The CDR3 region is CASRAHQTGSGGYTF. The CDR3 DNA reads TGTGCCAGCAGGGCCCACCAGACAGGGAGCGGTGGCTACACCTTC.

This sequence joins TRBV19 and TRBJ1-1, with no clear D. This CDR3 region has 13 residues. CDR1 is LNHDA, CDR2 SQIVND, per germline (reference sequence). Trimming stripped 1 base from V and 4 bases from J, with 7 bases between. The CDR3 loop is CASSIGGSTEAFF. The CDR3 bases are TGTGCCAGTAGTATAGGTGGGAGCACTGAAGCTTTCTTT.

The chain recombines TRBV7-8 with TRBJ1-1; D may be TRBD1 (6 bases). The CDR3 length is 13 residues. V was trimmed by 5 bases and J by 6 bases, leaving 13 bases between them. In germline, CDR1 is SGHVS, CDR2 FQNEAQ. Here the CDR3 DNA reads TGTGCCAGCAGCAAGCAGGGGTGGGCTGAAGCTTTCTTT. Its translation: CASSKQGWAEAFF.

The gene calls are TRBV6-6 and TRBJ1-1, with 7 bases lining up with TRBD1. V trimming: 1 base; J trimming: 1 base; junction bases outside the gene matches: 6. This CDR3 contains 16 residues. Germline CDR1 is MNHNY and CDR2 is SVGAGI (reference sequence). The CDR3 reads CASSYYKDRQNTEAFF. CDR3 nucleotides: TGTGCCAGCAGTTACTACAAGGACAGGCAGAACACTGAAGCTTTCTTT.

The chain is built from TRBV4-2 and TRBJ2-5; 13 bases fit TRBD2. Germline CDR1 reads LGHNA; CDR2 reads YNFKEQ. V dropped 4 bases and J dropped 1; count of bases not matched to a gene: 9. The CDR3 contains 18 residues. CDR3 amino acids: CASSLKTSGGDRQETQYF. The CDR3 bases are TGTGCCAGCAGCCTTAAAACTAGCGGGGGGGACCGCCAAGAGACCCAGTACTTC.

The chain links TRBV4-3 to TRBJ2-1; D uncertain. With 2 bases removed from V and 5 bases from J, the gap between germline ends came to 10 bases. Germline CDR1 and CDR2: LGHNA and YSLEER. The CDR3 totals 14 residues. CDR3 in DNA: TGCGCCAGCAGCCAATACGAAGAGAACAATGAGCAGTTCTTC. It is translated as CASSQYEENNEQFF.

CDR3: CASSFHNEKLFF. CDR3 in DNA: TGCGCCAGCAGCTTTCATAATGAAAAACTGTTTTTT. The chain uses TRBV4-1 and TRBJ1-4; D call uncertain. The CDR3 spans 12 residues. Trimming shortened V by 5 bases and J by 4 bases, and 5 bases separated the two germline ends. Germline lookup yields CDR1 MGHRA and CDR2 YSYEKL.

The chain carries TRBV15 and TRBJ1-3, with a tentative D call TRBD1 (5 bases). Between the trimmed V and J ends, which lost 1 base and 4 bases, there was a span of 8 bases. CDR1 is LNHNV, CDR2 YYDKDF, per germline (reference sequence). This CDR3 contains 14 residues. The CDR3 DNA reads TGTGCCACCAGCAGAGCGACAGAAGGAAACACCATATATTTT. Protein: CATSRATEGNTIYF. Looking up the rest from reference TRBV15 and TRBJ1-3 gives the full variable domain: DAMVIQNPRYQVTQFGKPVTLSCSQTLNHNVMYWYQQKSSQAPKLLFHYYDKDFNNEADTPDNFQSRRPNTSFCFLDIRSPGLGDTAMYLCATSRATEGNTIYFGEGSWLTVV.

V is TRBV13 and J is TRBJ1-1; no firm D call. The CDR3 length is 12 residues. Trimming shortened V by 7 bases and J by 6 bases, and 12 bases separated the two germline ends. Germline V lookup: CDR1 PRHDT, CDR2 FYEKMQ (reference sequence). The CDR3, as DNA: TGTGCCAGCACGGGCGAGGGTTCTGAAGCTTTCTTT. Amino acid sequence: CASTGEGSEAFF.

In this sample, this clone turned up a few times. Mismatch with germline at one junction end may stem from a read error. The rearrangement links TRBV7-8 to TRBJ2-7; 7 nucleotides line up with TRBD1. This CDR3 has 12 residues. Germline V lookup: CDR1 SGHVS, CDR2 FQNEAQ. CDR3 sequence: CASSLQGDTHLF. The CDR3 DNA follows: TGTGCCAGCAGCCTCCAGGGGGACACGCATCTCTTC.

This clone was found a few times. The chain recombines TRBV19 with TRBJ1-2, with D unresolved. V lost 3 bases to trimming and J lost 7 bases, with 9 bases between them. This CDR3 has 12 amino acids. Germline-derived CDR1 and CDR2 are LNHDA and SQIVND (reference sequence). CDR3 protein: CASSIAGGGYTF. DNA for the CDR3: TGTGCCAGTAGTATCGCGGGTGGTGGCTACACCTTC.

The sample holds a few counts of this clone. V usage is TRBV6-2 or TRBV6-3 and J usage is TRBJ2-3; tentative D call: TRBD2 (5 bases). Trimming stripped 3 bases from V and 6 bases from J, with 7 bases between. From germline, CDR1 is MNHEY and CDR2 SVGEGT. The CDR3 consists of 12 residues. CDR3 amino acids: CASSYRRDTQYF. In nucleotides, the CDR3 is TGTGCCAGCAGTTATCGGAGGGATACGCAGTATTTT.

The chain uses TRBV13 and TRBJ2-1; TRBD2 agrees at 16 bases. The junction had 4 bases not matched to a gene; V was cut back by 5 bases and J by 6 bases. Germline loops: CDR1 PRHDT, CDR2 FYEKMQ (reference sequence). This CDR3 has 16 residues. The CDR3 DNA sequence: TGTGCCAGCAGCGGCGGGACTAGCGGGGGGGGCAATGAGCAGTTCTTC. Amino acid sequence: CASSGGTSGGGNEQFF.

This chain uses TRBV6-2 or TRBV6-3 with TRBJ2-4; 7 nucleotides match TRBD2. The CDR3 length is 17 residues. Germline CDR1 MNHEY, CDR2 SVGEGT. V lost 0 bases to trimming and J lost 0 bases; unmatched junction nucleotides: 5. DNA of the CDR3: TGTGCCAGCAGTTACTCGGAGGGGAGGGGAGCCAAAAACATTCAGTACTTC. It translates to CASSYSEGRGAKNIQYF.

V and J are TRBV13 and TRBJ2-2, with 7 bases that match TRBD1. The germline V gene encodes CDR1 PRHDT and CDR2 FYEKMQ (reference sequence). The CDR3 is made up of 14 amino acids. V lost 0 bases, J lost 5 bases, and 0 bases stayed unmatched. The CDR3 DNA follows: TGTGCCAGCAGCTTAGGACAGGGGACCGGGGAGCTGTTTTTT. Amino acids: CASSLGQGTGELFF.

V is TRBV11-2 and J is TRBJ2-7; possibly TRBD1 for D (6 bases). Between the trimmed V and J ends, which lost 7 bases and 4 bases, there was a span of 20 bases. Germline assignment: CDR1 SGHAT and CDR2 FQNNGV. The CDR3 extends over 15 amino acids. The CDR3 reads CASTQKVGALYEQYF. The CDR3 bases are TGTGCCAGCACCCAAAAGGTGGGGGCCCTTTACGAGCAGTACTTC.

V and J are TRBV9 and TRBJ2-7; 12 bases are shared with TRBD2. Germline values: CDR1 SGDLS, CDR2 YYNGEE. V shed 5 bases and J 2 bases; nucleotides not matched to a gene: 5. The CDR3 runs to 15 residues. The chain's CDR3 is CASSPTSGGTYEQYF. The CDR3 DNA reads TGTGCCAGCAGTCCTACTAGCGGGGGGACCTACGAGCAGTACTTC.